Below are 30 T cell receptor beta chains sequenced from a single sample in a study of glioma-infiltrating T cells after dendritic cell vaccination. Time point: after dendritic cell vaccination, including at tumor progression/relapse. Some clones are missing from TCRdb's copy, which holds only in-frame ones; the method was immunoSEQ multiplex PCR. This sample has 70,000 to 90,000 clones; under 85% occur once, and the top ten carry less than 7.5%. This specimen was blood, taken after dendritic cell vaccination. Every receptor here comes from a human donor with glioblastoma.

The chain combines TRBV2 with TRBJ2-5, with unresolved D. The germline V gene encodes CDR1 SNHLY and CDR2 FYNNEI. This CDR3 has 11 residues. V dropped 3 bases and J dropped 5 bases, with 4 bases sitting between them. The CDR3 DNA follows: TGTGCCAGCAGTGACAGTGAGACCCAGTACTTC. Translation: CASSDSETQYF. Complete variable domain (other parts from reference TRBV2 and TRBJ2-5): EPEVTQTPSHQVTQMGQEVILRCVPISNHLYFYWYRQILGQKVEFLVSFYNNEISEKSEIFDDQFSVERPDGSNFTLKIRSTKLEDSAMYFCASSDSETQYFGPGTRLLVL.

This clone was recorded only once. This sequence joins TRBV7-8 and TRBJ2-2; TRBD2 aligns across 8 bases. The trim removed 5 bases at V and 4 bases at J, leaving 6 bases unmatched. This CDR3 region has 15 residues. Germline V gene sequence: CDR1 SGHVS, CDR2 FQNEAQ. Written as DNA, the CDR3 is TGTGCCAGCAGCCCCCCGGGGGGGGTCACCGGGGAGCTGTTTTTT. Protein sequence: CASSPPGGVTGELFF.

J is TRBJ2-5 and V is TRBV6-1; 7 bases match TRBD1. The last part of the DNA fits TRBJ2-7 better; the J call may be wrong. CDR1 MNHNS and CDR2 SASEGT come from the germline V gene. This CDR3 is 13 amino acids long. The CDR3 region is CASDRDRLNEQYF. The CDR3, as DNA: TGTGCCAGCGACCGGGACAGACTCAACGAGCAGTACTTC.

The V gene is TRBV5-1, the J gene TRBJ2-1; TRBD2 might be the D (5 bases). V dropped 2 bases and J dropped 8 bases, with 14 bases sitting between them. CDR3 size: 14 residues. Germline CDR1 is SGHRS and CDR2 is YFSETQ. As DNA, the CDR3 is TGCGCCAGCAGCTTAGAGGGTATAGGGCATGAGCAGTTCTTC. Amino acids: CASSLEGIGHEQFF.

J is TRBJ2-1 and V is TRBV12-5; TRBD2 agrees at 11 bases. This CDR3 has 15 residues. Germline CDR1 is LGHNT and CDR2 is FRNRAP. The V and J ends lost 3 bases and 2 bases, in that order; junction bases with no gene match: 0. CDR3 loop: CASGFSGGAYNEQFF. The DNA of the CDR3 is TGTGCTAGTGGTTTTAGCGGGGGGGCCTACAATGAGCAGTTCTTC.

V and J are TRBV5-1 and TRBJ2-2, with no clear D. Germline V CDR1 and CDR2: SGHRS, YFSETQ. The CDR3 is 14 amino acids. V shed 7 bases and J shed 0 bases, with 10 bases lying between them. The CDR3 bases are TGCGCCAGCGCCCCCGGTTCGAACACCGGGGAGCTGTTTTTT. It codes for CASAPGSNTGELFF.

A single count supports this clone. The rearrangement links TRBV9 to TRBJ1-4, with D perhaps TRBD1 (6 bases). V shed 0 bases and J shed 4 bases, with 10 bases lying between them. CDR1 is SGDLS and CDR2 is YYNGEE in the germline V gene. CDR3 length equals 15 residues. This chain's CDR3 is CASSVGTAGNEKLFF. Here the CDR3 DNA reads TGTGCCAGCAGCGTAGGGACAGCTGGTAATGAAAAACTGTTTTTT.

The DNA of the CDR3 is TGCGCCAGCAGCTTGGGGCCGAATAACTATGGCTACACCTTC. Amino acid sequence: CASSLGPNNYGYTF. The rearrangement links TRBV5-1 to TRBJ1-2; D is unclear. CDR3 length: 14 residues. Germline CDR1 SGHRS, CDR2 YFSETQ. The V gene lost 0 bases and the J gene lost 1 base, with 7 bases spanning the gap. Looking up the rest from reference TRBV5-1 and TRBJ1-2 gives the full variable domain: KAGVTQTPRYLIKTRGQQVTLSCSPISGHRSVSWYQQTPGQGLQFLFEYFSETQRNKGNFPGRFSGRQFSNSRSEMNVSTLELGDSALYLCASSLGPNNYGYTFGSGTRLTVV.

In its sample, this clone was seen a few times. The J gene is TRBJ2-7, the V gene TRBV13, with D tentatively TRBD2 (7 bases). Germline CDR1 and CDR2: PRHDT and FYEKMQ (reference sequence). The CDR3 spans 16 residues. The V end was cut by 6 bases, the J end by 8 bases, with 26 bases between. The CDR3 DNA sequence: TGTGCCAGCAGTTCCTCCGCCGGGGGGCTCCAATTGAAGCAGTACTTC. This codes for CASSSSAGGLQLKQYF.

The V gene is TRBV6-1, the J gene TRBJ2-5; D perhaps matches TRBD2 (7 bases). Germline V gene lookup returns CDR1 MNHNS and CDR2 SASEGT. The CDR3 has 15 residues. Trimming shortened V by 4 bases and J by 1 base, and 13 bases separated the two germline ends. CDR3 in DNA: TGTGCCAGCAGTGTAGGGGGGGGTTCCCAAGAGACCCAGTACTTC. This sequence encodes CASSVGGGSQETQYF.

The chain recombines TRBV11-3 with TRBJ2-5, with a possible D match to TRBD2 (6 bases). The V gene's germline CDR1 is SGHNT and CDR2 YENEEA. The CDR3 consists of 15 residues. V dropped 5 bases and J dropped 5 bases, with 18 bases sitting between them. The CDR3 region is CASSQTGGESETQYF. As DNA, the CDR3 is TGTGCCAGCAGCCAGACGGGCGGGGAGTCGGAGACCCAGTACTTC.

The J gene is TRBJ1-1, the V gene TRBV19; the match to TRBD1 covers 9 bases. Germline V CDR1 and CDR2: LNHDA, SQIVND (reference sequence). This CDR3 spans 14 amino acids. The J segment lost 4 bases and the V segment lost 5 bases, leaving 5 bases of the junction unmatched. CDR3 protein: CASSHDRGGTEAFF. The CDR3 coding sequence is TGTGCCAGTAGTCACGACAGGGGGGGCACTGAAGCTTTCTTT.

V is TRBV7-9 and J is TRBJ1-1; maybe TRBD1 (6 bases). Looked up from germline, CDR1 is SEHNR and CDR2 is FQNEAQ (reference sequence). V was cut by 5 bases and J by 2 bases, with 15 bases left in between. The CDR3 has 15 residues. CDR3 DNA: TGTGCCAGCAGCCCCCGAGGGGGGGGTAACACTGAAGCTTTCTTT. This sequence encodes CASSPRGGGNTEAFF.

V is TRBV9 and J is TRBJ2-7, with 7 bases matching TRBD1. The CDR3 extends over 16 amino acids. The junction had 6 bases not matched to a gene; V was cut back by 0 bases and J by 0 bases. The germline V gene has CDR1 SGDLS and CDR2 YYNGEE. CDR3 residues: CASSVGGTASSYEQYF. DNA for the CDR3: TGTGCCAGCAGCGTAGGGGGGACAGCAAGCTCCTACGAGCAGTACTTC.

This rearrangement joins TRBV6-1 to TRBJ1-1; the D gene is possibly TRBD1 (6 bases). The V gene's germline CDR1 is MNHNS and CDR2 SASEGT. The CDR3 has 13 residues. Trimming removed 4 bases at V and 4 bases at J, with 10 bases between. This chain's CDR3 is CASSVAGVTEAFF. CDR3 coding DNA: TGTGCCAGCAGTGTCGCAGGGGTCACTGAAGCTTTCTTT.

CDR3 DNA: TGTGCCAGCAGCTTGGAGGGCAGGGGAGATGGCTACACCTTC. It translates to CASSLEGRGDGYTF. This chain connects TRBV5-8 to TRBJ1-2, with D possibly matching TRBD1 (6 bases). V lost 0 bases to trimming and J lost 6 bases, with 12 bases between them. The CDR3 sequence is 14 residues long. Germline V CDR1 and CDR2: SGHTS, YDEGEE. The whole variable domain, remainder taken from reference TRBV5-8 and TRBJ1-2, is EAGVTQSPTHLIKTRGQQATLRCSPISGHTSVYWYQQALGLGLQFLLWYDEGEERNRGNFPPRFSGRQFPNYSSELNVNALELEDSALYLCASSLEGRGDGYTFGSGTRLTVV.

V is TRBV19 and J is TRBJ1-2, with TRBD1 identical over 7 bases. The CDR3 spans 13 residues. Unmatched junction bases numbered 11, after V lost 6 bases and J lost 10 bases. Germline assignment: CDR1 LNHDA and CDR2 SQIVND (reference sequence). The CDR3 reads CASRGRDRPYYTF. The CDR3 DNA is TGTGCCAGTAGGGGGCGGGACAGACCCTACTACACCTTC.

V usage is TRBV2 and J usage is TRBJ1-6; TRBD1 is a possible D gene (6 bases). Per germline, CDR1 SNHLY and CDR2 FYNNEI. Trimming stripped 5 bases from V and 4 bases from J, with 21 bases between. The CDR3 length is 18 residues. The CDR3 sequence: CASSPLLPGQDYNSPLHF. The CDR3 DNA follows: TGTGCCAGCAGTCCCCTTCTGCCGGGACAAGATTATAATTCACCCCTCCACTTT.

V and J are TRBV30 and TRBJ2-5; the D gene is possibly TRBD2 (6 bases). With 4 bases removed from V and 4 bases from J, the gap between germline ends came to 16 bases. CDR3 size: 14 residues. The germline V gene has CDR1 GTSNPN and CDR2 SVGIG (reference sequence). The CDR3 DNA sequence: TGTGCCTGGACTATCGGACTGGGGGGAGAGACCCAGTACTTC. Translating it yields CAWTIGLGGETQYF.

This chain uses TRBV19 with TRBJ2-7, with TRBD1 matching 7 bases. CDR1 is LNHDA, CDR2 SQIVND, per germline (reference sequence). There are 16 residues in the CDR3. Trimming at V came to 5 bases and at J to 0 bases, leaving 10 bases not matched to a gene. This CDR3 reads CASSLRGQRDSYEQYF. The CDR3 DNA is TGTGCCAGTAGTCTCCGGGGACAGAGGGACTCCTACGAGCAGTACTTC.

The chain's CDR3 is CASSLRRGSSYNEQFF. CDR3 bases: TGTGCCAGCAGCTTACGGCGGGGTAGCTCCTACAATGAGCAGTTCTTC. V gene TRBV5-6 combines with J gene TRBJ2-1; possibly TRBD2 for D (6 bases). The CDR3 loop spans 16 amino acids. Between the trimmed V and J ends, which lost 2 bases and 0 bases, there was a span of 12 bases. Germline CDR1 reads SGHDT; CDR2 reads YYEEEE.

The chain uses TRBV5-1 and TRBJ2-1, with D uncertain. This CDR3 has 12 amino acids. Trimming removed 1 base at V and 4 bases at J, with 3 bases between. Germline V gene lookup returns CDR1 SGHRS and CDR2 YFSETQ. CDR3 sequence reads: CASSLSYNEQFF. CDR3 in DNA: TGCGCCAGCAGCTTGTCGTACAATGAGCAGTTCTTC.

The V call is TRBV5-6, the J call TRBJ1-1; D remains ambiguous. With 3 bases removed from V and 0 bases from J, the gap between germline ends came to 6 bases. Germline loops: CDR1 SGHDT, CDR2 YYEEEE. The CDR3 is 13 residues long. The CDR3 is CASSSIMNTEAFF. The DNA for the CDR3 is TGTGCCAGCAGCTCTATCATGAACACTGAAGCTTTCTTT. Combining the CDR3 with reference TRBV5-6 and TRBJ1-1 gives the whole variable domain DAGVTQSPTHLIKTRGQQVTLRCSPKSGHDTVSWYQQALGQGPQFIFQYYEEEERQRGNFPDRFSGHQFPNYSSELNVNALLLGDSALYLCASSSIMNTEAFFGQGTRLTVV.

The chain uses TRBV4-2 and TRBJ1-1; 7 nucleotides line up with TRBD1. V was clipped by 1 base and J by 7 bases; unmatched bases: 6. Germline lookup yields CDR1 LGHNA and CDR2 YNFKEQ. The CDR3 has 14 amino acids. The DNA of the CDR3 is TGTGCCAGCAGCCAAGGTTTGGGGACAGATGAAGCTTTCTTT. Translation: CASSQGLGTDEAFF.

The chain employs TRBV9 and TRBJ2-3, with TRBD2 identical over 8 bases. Germline lookup yields CDR1 SGDLS and CDR2 YYNGEE. The junction had 4 bases not matched to a gene; V was cut back by 0 bases and J by 1 base. The CDR3 extends over 16 amino acids. The CDR3 region is CASSVDFSGGTDTQYF. The CDR3 region has the DNA TGTGCCAGCAGCGTAGATTTTAGCGGGGGCACAGATACGCAGTATTTT. Full variable domain (missing parts from reference TRBV9 and TRBJ2-3): DSGVTQTPKHLITATGQRVTLRCSPRSGDLSVYWYQQSLDQGLQFLIQYYNGEERAKGNILERFSAQQFPDLHSELNLSSLELGDSALYFCASSVDFSGGTDTQYFGPGTRLTVL.

This clone was counted a single time. The chain employs TRBV7-8 and TRBJ1-1, with TRBD1 matching over 9 bases. Trimming cost V 4 bases and J 4 bases; bases outside gene matches: 10. The CDR3 has 16 residues. Germline V gene sequence: CDR1 SGHVS, CDR2 FQNEAQ. This CDR3 reads CASSSRDRVLLTEAFF. The CDR3, as DNA: TGTGCCAGCAGCTCACGGGACAGGGTACTACTCACTGAAGCTTTCTTT.

The chain couples TRBV5-6 to TRBJ1-3; no definite D call. V lost 6 bases to trimming and J lost 0 bases, with 10 bases between them. CDR1 and CDR2 (germline): SGHDT, YYEEEE. The CDR3 length is 14 residues. The CDR3 DNA reads as TGTGCCAGCACCTTCCTTAGCTCTGGAAACACCATATATTTT. This encodes CASTFLSSGNTIYF.

J is TRBJ1-1 and V is TRBV19; the D gene is possibly TRBD1 (5 bases). The CDR3 consists of 12 residues. In germline, CDR1 is LNHDA, CDR2 SQIVND (reference sequence). V gave up 6 bases and J gave up 4 bases, with 9 bases separating them. CDR3 in DNA: TGTGCCAGTAGGACGGGGGGCACTGAAGCTTTCTTT. It is translated as CASRTGGTEAFF.

This rearrangement joins TRBV29-1 to TRBJ2-5; 11 nucleotides agree with TRBD2. This CDR3 has 16 residues. In germline, CDR1 is SQVTM, CDR2 ANQGSEA. V lost 3 bases, J lost 5 bases, and 11 bases stayed unmatched. The CDR3 sequence is CSVEINSGGAWETQYF. The CDR3 DNA follows: TGCAGCGTTGAGATTAATAGCGGGGGGGCGTGGGAGACCCAGTACTTC.

V usage is TRBV19 and J usage is TRBJ2-1, with 9 bases aligning to TRBD2. Germline V gives CDR1 LNHDA, CDR2 SQIVND (reference sequence). V gave up 3 bases and J gave up 4 bases; unmatched junction bases: 4. This CDR3 contains 15 residues. CDR3 residues: CASSMSSGVYNEQFF. The CDR3 nucleotides are TGTGCCAGTAGTATGTCTAGCGGGGTATACAATGAGCAGTTCTTC.